The subject of this entry is one T cell receptor beta chain. Its specificity is unknown. The source of the sample is a study of cytomegalovirus exposure and HLA in healthy donors. Study-level findings and limits: The dataset shows that most TCR sequences were rare, while some public TCRs occurred in many donors. Sequencing likely produced, as an artifact, a cluster of highly shared sequence variants. Upon later analysis, HLA-associated TCR beta chains proved more clonally expanded than other, equally common chains. Roughly even sequencing depth across donors was the assumption behind the presence/absence analyses.

Germline values: CDR1 GTSNPN, CDR2 SVGIG (reference sequence). The trim removed 3 bases at V and 3 bases at J, leaving 6 bases unmatched. The CDR3 length is 14 residues. The PCR made use of 60 Vbeta and 13 Jbeta primers. Sequencing was performed with immunoSEQ multiplex PCR; in TCRdb, only in-frame clones are kept and a portion is missing. Here the sample spans 200,000 to 250,000 clones, about 88% being singletons. The sample consisted of PBMCs. This TCR came from a girl aged 2-9 years in good health and CMV-seronegative. The J gene is TRBJ2-7, the V gene TRBV30, with TRBD2 matching over 9 bases. The CDR3 bases are TGTGCCTGGAGCTCTCCTAGCGGGAACTACGAGCAGTACTTC. Protein product: CAWSSPSGNYEQYF.